This is a list of T cell receptor beta chains from one sample in a study of CD8+ T cells in alopecia areata. The method was immunoSEQ multiplex PCR; TCRdb's version includes in-frame clones alone and lacks a portion of them. The sample lists roughly 14,000 clones, around three fifths occurring once. The material sequenced was CD4+ Tregs sorted from blood. Receptors originate from a human donor with alopecia areata. The CDR3 runs from the conserved cysteine through the conserved F or W. A D gene is named only where the DNA matches it firmly. Size is stated for part of the rows, as once, few or many counts, or as a class when the clone is expanded.

j_gene: TRBJ1-2; d_gene: TRBD1; len: 13; abundance: once; v_gene: TRBV5-4; CDR3aa: CASRVGGARGYTF; CDR3nt: TGTGCCAGCAGGGTAGGGGGCGCGAGGGGCTACACCTTC
j_gene: TRBJ2-7; d_gene: NA; len: 13; abundance: NA; v_gene: TRBV28; CDR3aa: CASSFGRSYEQYF; CDR3nt: TGTGCCAGCAGTTTTGGCAGGTCCTACGAGCAGTACTTC
j_gene: TRBJ1-1; d_gene: NA; len: 14; abundance: few; v_gene: TRBV5-5; CDR3aa: CASSLELRNTEAFF; CDR3nt: TGTGCCAGCAGCTTGGAGTTACGTAACACTGAAGCTTTCTTT
j_gene: TRBJ2-4; d_gene: NA; len: 14; abundance: NA; v_gene: TRBV2; CDR3aa: CAKEVPGAKNIQYF; CDR3nt: TGTGCCAAAGAAGTCCCGGGAGCCAAAAACATTCAGTACTTC
j_gene: TRBJ2-7; d_gene: NA; len: 13; abundance: once; v_gene: TRBV6-1; CDR3aa: CASRDDGGDRSYF; CDR3nt: TGTGCCAGCAGGGATGATGGCGGGGACCGAAGTTACTTC
j_gene: TRBJ1-4; d_gene: TRBD1; len: 14; abundance: NA; v_gene: TRBV27; CDR3aa: CASSLIGTGTKLFF; CDR3nt: TGTGCCAGCAGCCTGATCGGGACAGGGACGAAACTGTTTTTT
j_gene: TRBJ2-5; d_gene: TRBD1; len: 23; abundance: few; v_gene: TRBV2; CDR3aa: CASSEARTGGKSFGGRSQETQYF; CDR3nt: TGTGCCAGCAGTGAAGCCCGGACAGGGGGCAAGTCTTTTGGCGGGAGGTCCCAAGAGACCCAGTACTTC
j_gene: TRBJ2-7; d_gene: TRBD2; len: 17; abundance: NA; v_gene: TRBV4-2; CDR3aa: CASSRGLAGGRGYEQYF; CDR3nt: TGTGCCAGCAGCCGGGGACTAGCGGGGGGGAGGGGCTACGAGCAGTACTTC
j_gene: TRBJ1-1; d_gene: NA; len: 13; abundance: once; v_gene: TRBV5-4; CDR3aa: CASRRWGYTEAFF; CDR3nt: TGTGCCAGCAGGCGATGGGGTTACACTGAAGCTTTCTTT
j_gene: TRBJ2-3; d_gene: TRBD2; len: 19; abundance: few; v_gene: TRBV28; CDR3aa: CASSLFMIRTGGGTDTQYF; CDR3nt: TGTGCCAGCAGTTTATTCATGATCAGAACGGGGGGAGGCACAGATACGCAGTATTTT
j_gene: TRBJ2-1; d_gene: NA; len: 13; abundance: NA; v_gene: TRBV29-1; CDR3aa: CSVVAASYNEQFF; CDR3nt: TGCAGCGTGGTAGCGGCTTCGTACAATGAGCAGTTCTTC
j_gene: TRBJ2-7; d_gene: NA; len: 15; abundance: NA; v_gene: TRBV28; CDR3aa: CASSSVGTFVHEQYF; CDR3nt: TGTGCCAGCAGTTCGGTCGGGACTTTCGTACACGAGCAGTACTTC
j_gene: TRBJ2-7; d_gene: TRBD2; len: 14; abundance: few; v_gene: TRBV25-1; CDR3aa: CASSDLAGAYEQYF; CDR3nt: TGTGCCAGCAGTGACCTAGCGGGAGCATACGAGCAGTACTTC
j_gene: TRBJ2-5; d_gene: TRBD1; len: 15; abundance: medium-sized; v_gene: TRBV19; CDR3aa: CASSRFDRAEETQYF; CDR3nt: TGTGCCAGTAGCAGATTCGACAGGGCTGAGGAGACCCAGTACTTC
j_gene: TRBJ2-5; d_gene: NA; len: 17; abundance: few; v_gene: TRBV7-2; CDR3aa: CASSLDGVGRGQETQYF; CDR3nt: TGTGCCAGCAGCTTAGATGGAGTAGGAAGGGGACAAGAGACCCAGTACTTC
j_gene: TRBJ2-1; d_gene: NA; len: 15; abundance: NA; v_gene: TRBV6-6; CDR3aa: CASSSSRLGYNEQFF; CDR3nt: TGTGCCAGCAGTTCTAGCAGGTTGGGTTACAATGAGCAGTTCTTC
j_gene: TRBJ2-5; d_gene: TRBD2; len: 15; abundance: few; v_gene: TRBV7-9; CDR3aa: CASSPGASGSDTQYF; CDR3nt: TGTGCCAGCAGCCCCGGGGCTAGCGGGAGCGACACCCAGTACTTC
j_gene: TRBJ1-4; d_gene: NA; len: 14; abundance: few; v_gene: TRBV6-5; CDR3aa: CASSRTGPDEKLFF; CDR3nt: TGTGCCAGCAGCAGAACAGGGCCTGATGAAAAACTGTTTTTT
j_gene: TRBJ2-3; d_gene: NA; len: 15; abundance: NA; v_gene: TRBV10-3; CDR3aa: CAISDAGLNTDTQYF; CDR3nt: TGTGCCATCAGTGATGCAGGGTTGAACACAGATACGCAGTATTTT
j_gene: TRBJ2-3; d_gene: TRBD2; len: 17; abundance: NA; v_gene: TRBV25-1; CDR3aa: CASSERRASGATDTQYF; CDR3nt: TGTGCCAGCAGTGAGCGAAGGGCTAGCGGAGCCACAGATACGCAGTATTTT
j_gene: TRBJ2-7; d_gene: NA; len: 14; abundance: NA; v_gene: TRBV29-1; CDR3aa: CSVGSRLSNYEQYF; CDR3nt: TGCAGCGTTGGATCCCGACTGAGTAACTACGAGCAGTACTTC
j_gene: TRBJ2-1; d_gene: TRBD2; len: 20; abundance: NA; v_gene: TRBV5-1; CDR3aa: CASSLGPGLAGAKGTDEQFF; CDR3nt: TGCGCCAGCAGCTTGGGGCCGGGACTAGCGGGAGCTAAGGGTACGGATGAGCAGTTCTTC
j_gene: TRBJ2-5; d_gene: NA; len: 11; abundance: NA; v_gene: TRBV20-1; CDR3aa: CSAIRGETQYF; CDR3nt: TGCAGTGCTATCCGGGGGGAGACCCAGTACTTC
j_gene: TRBJ2-1; d_gene: NA; len: 14; abundance: NA; v_gene: TRBV5-1; CDR3aa: CASSFVGADNEQFF; CDR3nt: TGCGCCAGCAGCTTCGTGGGCGCCGACAATGAGCAGTTCTTC
j_gene: TRBJ2-1; d_gene: TRBD2; len: 18; abundance: NA; v_gene: TRBV4-1; CDR3aa: CASSLGLAGDLLSGEQFF; CDR3nt: TGCGCCAGCAGCCTGGGACTAGCGGGAGATCTATTGTCTGGTGAGCAGTTCTTC
j_gene: TRBJ2-1; d_gene: NA; len: 15; abundance: NA; v_gene: TRBV6-5; CDR3aa: CASSYMGLSYNEQFF; CDR3nt: TGTGCCAGCAGTTACATGGGACTTTCCTACAATGAGCAGTTCTTC
j_gene: TRBJ2-3; d_gene: TRBD2; len: 16; abundance: few; v_gene: TRBV5-1; CDR3aa: CASSWGLAESTDTQYF; CDR3nt: TGCGCCAGCAGCTGGGGACTAGCAGAATCCACAGATACGCAGTATTTT
j_gene: TRBJ2-7; d_gene: NA; len: 13; abundance: few; v_gene: TRBV9; CDR3aa: CASSQGQLGEQYF; CDR3nt: TGTGCCAGCAGCCAAGGACAGCTCGGTGAGCAGTACTTC
j_gene: TRBJ1-1; d_gene: NA; len: 13; abundance: few; v_gene: TRBV7-9; CDR3aa: CASSLRVATEAFF; CDR3nt: TGTGCCAGCAGCTTAAGGGTCGCCACTGAAGCTTTCTTT
j_gene: TRBJ2-2; d_gene: NA; len: 14; abundance: few; v_gene: TRBV27; CDR3aa: CASSAVLTPGELFF; CDR3nt: TGTGCCAGCAGCGCCGTGCTTACTCCCGGGGAGCTGTTTTTT
j_gene: TRBJ2-5; d_gene: NA; len: 12; abundance: NA; v_gene: TRBV11-1; CDR3aa: CASSFQQETQYF; CDR3nt: TGTGCCAGCAGCTTCCAGCAAGAGACCCAGTACTTC
j_gene: TRBJ2-1; d_gene: TRBD2; len: 15; abundance: few; v_gene: TRBV5-1; CDR3aa: CASSLRTSRYNEQFF; CDR3nt: TGCGCCAGCAGCTTGCGGACTAGCCGTTACAATGAGCAGTTCTTC
j_gene: TRBJ2-7; d_gene: TRBD2; len: 15; abundance: NA; v_gene: TRBV7-8; CDR3aa: CASSLAGGVPYEQYF; CDR3nt: TGTGCCAGCAGCTTAGCGGGAGGGGTTCCCTACGAGCAGTACTTC
j_gene: TRBJ2-4; d_gene: TRBD2; len: 17; abundance: NA; v_gene: TRBV5-1; CDR3aa: CASSLTGSGSAKNIQYF; CDR3nt: TGCGCCAGCAGCCTGACGGGAAGCGGGAGTGCCAAAAACATTCAGTACTTC
j_gene: TRBJ1-1; d_gene: NA; len: 14; abundance: once; v_gene: TRBV11-3; CDR3aa: CASSEDHRAPEAFF; CDR3nt: TGTGCCAGCAGTGAAGATCACAGGGCCCCTGAAGCTTTCTTT